A single TCR beta chain is shown here with its context. Its antigen is still unknown. The germline gene is not matched at one end of the junction; a read error may be the cause. Primers used in a second PCR of roughly 6 to 11 cycles were a sample-barcoded 5' primer and a J-beta primer mix. Per-sample output comprised a minimum of 3 million paired-end reads containing CDR3. TCRdb reprocessed the 5' RACE reads via MiXCR and lists one record per CDR3 protein. The table records about 1.7 million distinct CDR3 sequences, 28% of them present only once. CDR3 length: 13 residues. Germline-derived CDR1 and CDR2 are MNHEY and SMNVEV (reference sequence). Every sample yielded at least 6.5 million isolated PBMCs. This record comes from a study of blood T cells in healthy people across ages. General study points: Long-lived donors carried more naive CD4+ cells and greater diversity than aged donors.

The TCR sequence derives from a woman between 25 and 40 years old in good health. Sequenced: blood. The V call is TRBV27, the J call TRBJ2-7; D remains ambiguous. The CDR3 DNA follows: TGTGCCAGCAGCTCATTTAACTCCTACGAGCAGTGCTTC. Translated, it gives CASSSFNSYEQCF.